The T cell receptor (beta chain) under discussion was sequenced for a study of OX40 agonist ivuxolimab in advanced cancers. This clone was seen a handful of times. Its antigen is unidentified. Germline V gene sequence: CDR1 MGHDK, CDR2 SYGVNS. Trimming stripped 2 bases from V and 8 bases from J, with 12 bases between. This CDR3 region has 13 residues. Study-wide findings and caveats: Among patients with partial responses at 0.1-3.0 mg/kg, clonal expansion was among the lowest.

The assay was immunoSEQ multiplex PCR, and TCRdb's table has in-frame clones only and misses some. The sample includes around 70,000 clones, more than 75% seen only once; the top ten take approximately 5.1%. Sequenced here: CD4+ or CD8+ T cells sorted from blood, sampled in a trial of the OX40 agonist ivuxolimab. The TCR comes from an adult with an advanced solid tumor such as melanoma, head and neck, liver or kidney cancer. The chain uses TRBV25-1 and TRBJ1-2; D is possibly TRBD1 (5 bases). The CDR3, as DNA: TGTGCCAGCAGTGAAACCCTGGGGACGGGCTACACCTTC. This translates into CASSETLGTGYTF.